Each of the 25 T cell receptor beta chains below was sequenced from the same sample in a study of blood T cell repertoires in COVID-19. Clones were read by immunoSEQ multiplex PCR, and TCRdb kept only the in-frame ones, dropping some. The repertoire consists of more than 140,000 clones, with around 80% occurring once and the leading ten covering 5.5% to 8%. Sequencing was done on a sample of peripheral blood. These TCRs come from a woman between 50 and 59 years old in a cohort sampled during active or convalescent COVID-19.

The CDR3 reads CATGPRGGDEQYF. The CDR3 DNA reads as TGTGCCACCGGGCCAAGGGGAGGCGACGAGCAGTACTTC. The V gene is TRBV24-1, the J gene TRBJ2-7; possibly TRBD2 for D (6 bases). The germline V and J ends were trimmed by 9 bases and 5 bases, with 16 bases remaining between them. Germline V CDR1 and CDR2: KGHDR, SFDVKD. This CDR3 has 13 amino acids.

This clone was recorded once. The V call is TRBV30, the J call TRBJ2-3; the match to TRBD1 covers 7 bases. The CDR3 extends over 15 amino acids. The J segment lost 4 bases and the V segment lost 4 bases, leaving 11 bases of the junction unmatched. From germline, CDR1 is GTSNPN and CDR2 SVGIG (reference sequence). CDR3 protein: CAWTRQGSLADTQYF. Here the CDR3 DNA reads TGTGCCTGGACCAGACAGGGTTCTCTAGCAGATACGCAGTATTTT.

The chain couples TRBV3-1 (or the pseudogene TRBV3-2) to TRBJ2-2, with 12 bases that match TRBD2. Germline CDR1 reads LGHDT; CDR2 reads YNNKEL (reference sequence). The CDR3 sequence is 19 residues long. J gave up 0 bases and V 2 bases, and 7 bases lay outside the gene matches. CDR3 nucleotides: TGTGCCAGCAGCCAATATGAACTAGCGGGGGGAACGAACACCGGGGAGCTGTTTTTT. It encodes CASSQYELAGGTNTGELFF.

The chain recombines TRBV5-6 with TRBJ2-7; no reliable D call. The V gene lost 0 bases and the J gene lost 0 bases, with 7 bases spanning the gap. CDR1 and CDR2 (germline): SGHDT, YYEEEE. The CDR3 is made up of 14 amino acids. CDR3 loop: CASSLALSSYEQYF. In DNA form, the CDR3 reads TGTGCCAGCAGCTTGGCGCTGAGCTCCTACGAGCAGTACTTC.

The V gene is TRBV19, the J gene TRBJ1-4; D call uncertain. The germline V and J ends were trimmed by 10 bases and 4 bases, with 7 bases remaining between them. Germline-derived CDR1 and CDR2 are LNHDA and SQIVND (reference sequence). CDR3 size: 11 residues. The CDR3 nucleotides read TGTGCCACCTTTGTTAATGAAAAACTGTTTTTT. Translating gives CATFVNEKLFF.

The chain uses TRBV7-6 and TRBJ2-7; 7 positions match TRBD1. The J segment lost 5 bases and the V segment lost 3 bases, leaving 4 bases of the junction unmatched. The germline V gene has CDR1 SGHVS and CDR2 FNYEAQ. The CDR3 extends over 13 amino acids. The CDR3: CASSFGQVDEQYF. CDR3 DNA sequence: TGTGCCAGCAGCTTTGGACAGGTCGACGAGCAGTACTTC.

The genes are TRBV19 and TRBJ1-1; 7 bases fit TRBD1. The CDR3 runs to 18 residues. The junction had 20 bases not matched to a gene; V was cut back by 8 bases and J by 2 bases. Germline V lookup: CDR1 LNHDA, CDR2 SQIVND (reference sequence). The CDR3 sequence: CASGLTRVQGRINTEAFF. The CDR3 DNA is TGTGCCAGTGGGTTAACCCGTGTACAGGGGAGGATTAACACTGAAGCTTTCTTT.

This clone was counted many times. V usage is TRBV6-2 or TRBV6-3 and J usage is TRBJ1-5; D is undetermined. The length of the CDR3 is 15 residues. CDR1 is MNHEY and CDR2 is SVGEGT in the germline V gene. The ends were cut back, 5 bases at V and 9 bases at J, with 20 bases in the middle. The CDR3 DNA reads TGTGCCAGCAGTGCGGGCCCAGGCTTCAACCCGCCCCAGCATTTT. Protein sequence: CASSAGPGFNPPQHF.

CDR3 region: CASSLRLAGARDTQYF. CDR3 DNA: TGTGCCAGCAGCCTAAGACTAGCGGGGGCCAGGGATACGCAGTATTTT. The J gene is TRBJ2-3, the V gene TRBV3-1 (or the pseudogene TRBV3-2); 12 nucleotides line up with TRBD2. The CDR3 extends over 16 amino acids. Germline CDR1 LGHDT, CDR2 YNNKEL (reference sequence). V lost 4 bases, J lost 6 bases, and 8 bases stayed unmatched.

The V call is TRBV7-3, the J call TRBJ2-1, with 11 bases aligning to TRBD2. Germline lookup yields CDR1 SGHTA and CDR2 FQGTGA. This CDR3 region has 17 residues. The V and J ends lost 1 base and 7 bases, in that order; junction bases with no gene match: 9. This CDR3 is CASSLNSGTSGLNEQFF. CDR3 DNA sequence: TGTGCCAGCAGCTTAAATTCCGGGACTAGCGGTCTAAATGAGCAGTTCTTC.

CDR3 nucleotides: TGTGCCAGCAGTGAGGATCTCGGGGGGAACTATGGCTACACCTTC. This encodes CASSEDLGGNYGYTF. The rearrangement links TRBV2 to TRBJ1-2, with a weak D call TRBD1 (5 bases). Between the trimmed V and J ends, which lost 3 bases and 2 bases, there was a span of 13 bases. The CDR3 is made up of 15 amino acids. Germline CDR1 and CDR2: SNHLY and FYNNEI.

This chain connects TRBV5-1 to TRBJ1-3, with 9 bases that match TRBD1. The V segment lost 0 bases and the J segment 0 bases; nucleotides outside the gene matches: 4. The CDR3 has 17 amino acids. CDR1 is SGHRS, CDR2 YFSETQ, per germline. The CDR3 sequence is CASSLGRTGDSGNTIYF. The CDR3 nucleotides are TGCGCCAGCAGCTTGGGCAGGACAGGGGACTCTGGAAACACCATATATTTT.

The chain is built from TRBV30 and TRBJ1-2, with 8 bases matching TRBD1. The length of the CDR3 is 13 residues. Looked up from germline, CDR1 is GTSNPN and CDR2 is SVGIG (reference sequence). Germline trimming cut 1 base from V and 6 bases from J; bases unmatched to any gene: 4. The CDR3 DNA is TGTGCCTGGAGTGGGTCAGGGGGCAATGGCTACACCTTC. Its translation is CAWSGSGGNGYTF.

The CDR3, as DNA: TGTGCCAGCAACGGACAGGGAAGAGGAAACACCATATATTTT. It codes for CASNGQGRGNTIYF. V and J are TRBV2 and TRBJ1-3; 8 positions agree with TRBD1. Losses at the gene ends were 7 bases for V and 4 bases for J; bases not matched to a gene: 6. The CDR3 is 14 residues long. Per germline, CDR1 SNHLY and CDR2 FYNNEI. The full variable domain, its missing parts supplied by reference TRBV2 and TRBJ1-3, is EPEVTQTPSHQVTQMGQEVILRCVPISNHLYFYWYRQILGQKVEFLVSFYNNEISEKSEIFDDQFSVERPDGSNFTLKIRSTKLEDSAMYFCASNGQGRGNTIYFGEGSWLTVV.

The chain carries TRBV21-1 and TRBJ1-1; the tabulated D call, TRBD1, remains unverified against the DNA. TRBV21-1 is a documented pseudogene. This CDR3 has 12 amino acids. CDR3 residues: CATNSGNTEAFF. The DNA of the CDR3 is TGTGCCACCAACAGTGGGAACACTGAAGCTTTCTTT.

This chain joins TRBV29-1 and TRBJ2-3; D is perhaps TRBD1 (7 bases). Trimming pared 6 bases from V and 2 bases from J, leaving 12 bases between. The CDR3 has 13 amino acids. Per germline, CDR1 SQVTM and CDR2 ANQGSEA. This CDR3 is CSVTGRSTDTQYF. DNA for the CDR3: TGCAGCGTGACAGGGAGGTCCACAGATACGCAGTATTTT.

This chain joins TRBV6-2 or TRBV6-3 and TRBJ2-7; D is uncertain. V dropped 4 bases and J dropped 5 bases, with 27 bases sitting between them. Germline-derived CDR1 and CDR2 are MNHEY and SVGEGT. The CDR3 is 18 amino acids. CDR3 region: CASSFRLPQVRPNHEQYF. The CDR3 DNA follows: TGTGCCAGCAGTTTCAGGCTGCCTCAGGTTAGACCGAACCACGAGCAGTACTTC.

This chain connects TRBV3-1 (or the pseudogene TRBV3-2) to TRBJ2-3, with D possibly matching TRBD1 (5 bases). This CDR3 is built from 14 residues. Germline V gives CDR1 LGHDT, CDR2 YNNKEL (reference sequence). V was pared by 1 base and J by 7 bases, with 12 bases between. In DNA, the CDR3 is TGTGCCAGCAGCCAAGCAAGGGGCTTGAATACGCAGTATTTT. It codes for CASSQARGLNTQYF.

This chain links TRBV6-2 or TRBV6-3 with TRBJ1-5, with 8 bases fitting TRBD1. V was clipped by 5 bases and J by 0 bases; unmatched bases: 6. The length of the CDR3 is 16 residues. CDR1 and CDR2 from the germline V gene are MNHEY and SVGEGT. The CDR3 DNA reads TGTGCCAGCAGTGAGTGGACAGGGTATAGCAATCAGCCCCAGCATTTT. Amino acid sequence: CASSEWTGYSNQPQHF.

V gene TRBV4-3 combines with J gene TRBJ2-1; 11 bases line up with TRBD1. The CDR3 has 17 residues. Germline assignment: CDR1 LGHNA and CDR2 YSLEER. The V segment lost 1 base and the J segment 7 bases; nucleotides outside the gene matches: 9. The CDR3 sequence is CASSQGGTGGFVNEQFF. CDR3 DNA: TGCGCCAGCAGCCAAGGGGGGACAGGGGGTTTTGTAAATGAGCAGTTCTTC.

For this clone: The same CDR3 arises from other DNA sequences in this sample as well. This sequence joins TRBV4-1 and TRBJ1-5, with D maybe TRBD1 (5 bases). Germline values: CDR1 MGHRA, CDR2 YSYEKL. V lost 0 bases and J lost 6, with 6 bases in between. This CDR3 spans 13 amino acids. CDR3 in amino acids: CASSQDRGQPQHF. CDR3 sequence (DNA): TGCGCCAGCAGCCAAGATAGGGGTCAGCCCCAGCATTTT.

V is TRBV7-2 and J is TRBJ1-3; D remains unclear. Trimming took 4 bases from V and 0 from J, leaving 7 bases between them. The CDR3 totals 14 residues. Germline V gene data show CDR1 as SGHTA and CDR2 as FQGNSA. In DNA, the CDR3 is TGTGCCAGCAGCTCGACACTCTCTGGAAACACCATATATTTT. It translates to CASSSTLSGNTIYF.

In its sample, this clone was seen once. The chain has TRBV7-9 and TRBJ2-1; 7 bases are shared with TRBD1. The CDR3 consists of 14 residues. The junction had 2 bases not matched to a gene; V was cut back by 1 base and J by 5 bases. In germline, CDR1 is SEHNR, CDR2 FQNEAQ (reference sequence). The CDR3, as DNA: TGTGCCAGCAGCTTAGGGACAGGAAACAATGAGCAGTTCTTC. It is translated as CASSLGTGNNEQFF.

This clone was seen a handful of times. The chain links TRBV3-1 (or the pseudogene TRBV3-2) to TRBJ1-1; the D gene is possibly TRBD1 (6 bases). The germline gives CDR1 LGHDT, CDR2 YNNKEL (reference sequence). V lost 1 base and J 0 bases, leaving 6 bases between the germline ends. The CDR3 is 14 amino acids. CDR3 residues: CASSQGTVNTEAFF. CDR3 bases: TGTGCCAGCAGCCAAGGGACAGTGAACACTGAAGCTTTCTTT.

The chain uses TRBV6-4 and TRBJ2-3; 10 bases line up with TRBD2. The length of the CDR3 is 16 residues. V shed 3 bases, J shed 4 bases, and the junction held 7 bases outside the gene matches. Germline V gene lookup returns CDR1 MRHNA and CDR2 SNTAGT. CDR3 coding DNA: TGTGCCAGCAGTGATTCGAGCGGGGGGGGCTCAGATACGCAGTATTTT. Encoded protein: CASSDSSGGGSDTQYF.